The clone carrying this T cell receptor beta chain was seen a few times. The data were taken from a study of cytomegalovirus exposure and HLA in healthy donors. Germline V gives CDR1 LGHNA, CDR2 YNFKEQ. V was clipped by 0 bases and J by 3 bases; unmatched bases: 8. CDR3 length: 16 amino acids. In the PCR, 60 Vbeta and 13 Jbeta primers were used. Generated by immunoSEQ multiplex PCR, the TCRdb table keeps only in-frame clones and is missing some. Of roughly 110,000 clones in the sample, 65% to 85% were seen once. The sequence was collected from a man between 18 and 29 years old in good health and CMV-seronegative. Sequencing was performed on PBMCs. V and J are TRBV4-2 and TRBJ2-7; TRBD1 agrees at 7 bases. CDR3 in DNA: TGTGCCAGCAGCCAAGATAGTGGGAGACAGGGCTACGAGCAGTACTTC. It codes for CASSQDSGRQGYEQYF.